The clone carrying this T cell receptor beta chain was counted a few times. No antigen is known for it. cDNA molecules carried unique molecular identifiers, and template switching added a universal primer site. MiXCR was run by TCRdb on the 5' RACE reads, yielding one entry per CDR3 protein. The sample lists a few hundred thousand distinct CDR3 sequences, about 10% seen once, with more than 8% in the top ten. This record comes from a study of identical twins. Study-wide results and limits: Out-of-frame beta sequences exhibited a weaker degree of excess twin sharing. An excess of low generation probability was shown by twin-shared out-of-frame alpha sequences.

V was trimmed by 3 bases and J by 2 bases, leaving 9 bases between them. CDR3 length equals 13 residues. Germline V gene lookup returns CDR1 DFQATT and CDR2 SNEGSKA (reference sequence). The receptor was isolated from a man aged 50-60 years in good health. The chain carries TRBV20-1 and TRBJ2-3; D is perhaps TRBD2 (5 bases). The sample comprised memory T cells sorted from blood. CDR3 protein: CSASGETTDTQYF. The CDR3 DNA reads TGCAGTGCTAGCGGGGAGACCACAGATACGCAGTATTTT.